This is a list of T cell receptor beta chains from one sample in a study of T cell clonotyping in hematopoietic cell transplantation. Assay used: immunoSEQ multiplex PCR; TCRdb lists only in-frame clones, some missing. The sample shows about 69,000 clones, approximately 94% of them seen only once. Sequencing used peripheral blood mononuclear cells. All receptors come from a man between 45 and 60 years old in good health. Some clones in this sample may be carry-over from other donors' samples. Each CDR3 is given with its conserved first and last residue. A D gene is named only where the DNA matches it firmly. Size is stated for part of the rows, as once, few or many counts, or as a class when the clone is expanded.

CDR3 length,clone size,J gene,D gene,V gene,CDR3 DNA,CDR3 protein
14,NA,TRBJ2-7,NA,TRBV27,TGTGCCAGCAGTTTGTCCGGGCCCTCCTACGAGCAGTACTTC,CASSLSGPSYEQYF
16,few,TRBJ2-1,TRBD2,TRBV7-2,TGTGCCAGCAGCTTAGTTGGGACTAGCGGGGACAATGAGCAGTTCTTC,CASSLVGTSGDNEQFF
14,NA,TRBJ2-7,TRBD2,TRBV5-6,TGTGCCAGCAGCTTTAAAGCGGGAGAGCAAAAGCAGTACTTC,CASSFKAGEQKQYF
14,NA,TRBJ2-1,TRBD1,TRBV6-1,TGTGCCAGCAGTGAAAGGCGGACAGGGAATGAGCAGTTCTTC,CASSERRTGNEQFF
15,NA,TRBJ2-7,NA,TRBV5-4,TGTGCCAGCAGCTTGGATTCGCGGGGCTCCTACGAGCAGTACTTC,CASSLDSRGSYEQYF
15,NA,TRBJ1-1,TRBD1,TRBV6-4,TGTGCCAGCAGTGAATCCCCAGGGGGCGGCTTTGAAGCTTTCTTT,CASSESPGGGFEAFF
16,once,TRBJ1-4,NA,TRBV11-2,TGTGCCAGCAGCTTAGATACTGGCCGCTTTGACGAAAAACTGTTTTTT,CASSLDTGRFDEKLFF
14,NA,TRBJ2-1,NA,TRBV29-1,TGCAGCGTTGAATCGGTCCTACTATACAATGAGCAGTTCTTC,CSVESVLLYNEQFF
16,NA,TRBJ1-5,NA,TRBV19,TGTGCCAGTAGTATGCTAGTCGGGTTCGGAGATCAGCCCCAGCATTTT,CASSMLVGFGDQPQHF
14,NA,TRBJ2-7,TRBD1,TRBV4-2,TGTGCCAGCAGCCAAACAGGGGGCTTTTACGAGCAGTACTTC,CASSQTGGFYEQYF
14,once,TRBJ2-7,NA,TRBV6-5,TGTGCCAGCAGTTACAACGGGTCCCCCTACGAGCAGTACTTC,CASSYNGSPYEQYF
16,NA,TRBJ2-7,NA,TRBV7-2,TGTGCCAGCAGCTTGGAGACGGAATTCCAAGCCTACGAGCAGTACTTC,CASSLETEFQAYEQYF
11,NA,TRBJ2-7,NA,TRBV5-6,TGTGCCAGCAGCTTGGGCTACGAGCAGTACTTC,CASSLGYEQYF
13,NA,TRBJ1-2,NA,TRBV19,TGTGCCAGTAGTACCGCAGGGAGTAGGGGCTACACCTTC,CASSTAGSRGYTF
14,NA,TRBJ2-7,NA,TRBV11-2,TGTGCCAGCAGCTTAATGGGTAGGGGCTCCGAGCAGTACTTC,CASSLMGRGSEQYF
17,NA,TRBJ2-2,TRBD2,TRBV7-8,TGTGCCAGCAGTTCCACCGCGGGGGGGCCCTACACCGGGGAGCTGTTTTTT,CASSSTAGGPYTGELFF
16,NA,TRBJ2-7,TRBD1,TRBV7-9,TGTGCCAGCAGCTTAACCCTCCGGGACAGTATCTACGAGCAGTACTTC,CASSLTLRDSIYEQYF
15,NA,TRBJ2-1,TRBD1,TRBV4-2,TGTGCCAGCAGCCGGTCGGGACAGGGGGCTGATGAGCAGTTCTTC,CASSRSGQGADEQFF
14,NA,TRBJ2-2,NA,TRBV29-1,TGCAGCGTTGACGGGGGAGGTGTCACCGGGGAGCTGTTTTTT,CSVDGGGVTGELFF
16,once,TRBJ2-3,TRBD2,TRBV4-2,TGTGCCAGCAGCCAAGAGGGGACTAGCTCCACAGATACGCAGTATTTT,CASSQEGTSSTDTQYF
11,NA,TRBJ2-5,NA,TRBV6-5,TGTGCCAGCAGAAACGGGGGGACCCAGTACTTC,CASRNGGTQYF
13,NA,TRBJ1-2,NA,TRBV6-1,TGTGCCAGCAGGGGGGTTTCTAACTATGGCTACACCTTC,CASRGVSNYGYTF
13,NA,TRBJ2-7,NA,TRBV6-1,TGTGCCAGCAGTAAGCGGGACAGGCCTGAGCAGTACTTC,CASSKRDRPEQYF
14,NA,TRBJ2-2,NA,TRBV27,TGTGCCAGCAGTTACCGGGGGTTCACCGGGGAGCTGTTTTTT,CASSYRGFTGELFF
13,NA,TRBJ1-2,TRBD1,TRBV28,TGTGCCAGCATTTCAGAGGGGGCGTACGGCTACACCTTC,CASISEGAYGYTF
14,NA,TRBJ2-2,TRBD1,TRBV29-1,TGCAGCGGGAGGACAGGGGGCGCCACCGGGGAGCTGTTTTTT,CSGRTGGATGELFF
14,NA,TRBJ2-2,NA,TRBV6-1,TGTGCCAGCAGTGGAGACAGCTACACCGGGGAGCTGTTTTTT,CASSGDSYTGELFF
14,NA,TRBJ2-5,NA,TRBV5-1,TGCGCCAGCAGCTTGAGTCGGTTCCAAGAGACCCAGTACTTC,CASSLSRFQETQYF
14,NA,TRBJ1-2,NA,TRBV6-5,TGTGCCAGCAGTCGTTCCGGAACTAACTATGGCTACACCTTC,CASSRSGTNYGYTF
13,NA,TRBJ1-4,TRBD1,TRBV30,TGTGCTCGGAGGGACAGGGATAATGAAAAACTGTTTTTT,CARRDRDNEKLFF
17,NA,TRBJ2-1,TRBD2,TRBV4-1,TGCGCCAGCAGCCAAGAGGAGCCGGGAGGGCATCGTAATGAGCAGTTCTTC,CASSQEEPGGHRNEQFF
17,few,TRBJ2-2,NA,TRBV6-1,TGTGCCAGCAGTGGGTATGGACGGACTATGAACACCGGGGAGCTGTTTTTT,CASSGYGRTMNTGELFF
13,few,TRBJ1-1,NA,TRBV2,TGTGCCAGCATCTTCTCGGGGAACACTGAAGCTTTCTTT,CASIFSGNTEAFF
13,NA,TRBJ1-4,NA,TRBV9,TGTGCCAGCAGCGTCCGCGCTACTGATGAACTGTTTTTT,CASSVRATDELFF
14,NA,TRBJ1-2,TRBD1,TRBV28,TGTGCCAGCAGTTCTGGACAGGGGAACTATGGCTACACCTTC,CASSSGQGNYGYTF
16,NA,TRBJ1-4,NA,TRBV25-1,TGTGCCAGCAGTGAATATGAGGGGGGGCTTAATGAAAAACTGTTTTTT,CASSEYEGGLNEKLFF
16,NA,TRBJ2-2,TRBD1,TRBV19,TGTGCCACAACCTACGGGACAGGGGCGCACACCGGGGAGCTGTTTTTT,CATTYGTGAHTGELFF
15,NA,TRBJ2-7,NA,TRBV7-6,TGTGCCAGCAGCTTAGAACCAGGGCCTCTCTACGAGCAGTACTTC,CASSLEPGPLYEQYF
12,NA,TRBJ1-1,TRBD1,TRBV27,TGTGCCAGCGGACAGGGGAACACTGAAGCTTTCTTT,CASGQGNTEAFF
15,NA,TRBJ1-5,NA,TRBV2,TGTGCCAGCAGTGACCTCTGGGGGGTCGGTCAGCCCCAGCATTTT,CASSDLWGVGQPQHF
14,NA,TRBJ1-1,NA,TRBV10-3,TGTGCCATCAGTGATGGAAGAGTTGGCACTGAAGCTTTCTTT,CAISDGRVGTEAFF
12,NA,TRBJ2-7,NA,TRBV9,TGTGCCAGCAGCGTCGCGGACGGCGAGCAGTACTTC,CASSVADGEQYF
15,NA,TRBJ2-7,TRBD1,TRBV6-1,TGTGCCAGCAGTGACCAGGACAGGGGACCCTACGAGCAGTACTTC,CASSDQDRGPYEQYF
13,NA,TRBJ1-1,TRBD1,TRBV19,TGTGCCAGTAGCCCTGACAGGGCATATGAAGCTTTCTTT,CASSPDRAYEAFF
18,once,TRBJ1-2,TRBD1,TRBV7-2,TGTGCCAGCAGCTTAAGGGCTAACACCGCGTGGGCAGGGGGTGGCTACACCTTC,CASSLRANTAWAGGGYTF
14,NA,TRBJ1-2,NA,TRBV7-2,TGTGCCAGCAGCATACCCGGGACCGACTATGGCTACACCTTC,CASSIPGTDYGYTF
12,NA,TRBJ1-1,NA,TRBV27,TGTGCCAGCAGTTTAGGGGGCGCTGAAGCTTTCTTT,CASSLGGAEAFF
18,NA,TRBJ2-3,NA,TRBV7-2,TGTGCCAGCAGCTTAGATATCAAAAGGGGACCTAGGACAGATACGCAGTATTTT,CASSLDIKRGPRTDTQYF
15,few,TRBJ2-5,TRBD1,TRBV18,TGTGCCAGCTCACGACGGGACAGGGGACTAGAGACCCAGTACTTC,CASSRRDRGLETQYF
16,once,TRBJ1-1,TRBD1,TRBV10-3,TGTGCCATCAGTGGGGGACAGGGCGGGATGAACACTGAAGCTTTCTTT,CAISGGQGGMNTEAFF
14,NA,TRBJ2-5,NA,TRBV19,TGTGCCAGTAGCCCTTGGACGGCGTCGGAGACCCAGTACTTC,CASSPWTASETQYF
11,NA,TRBJ2-2,NA,TRBV28,TGTGCCAGCACACGACGGGGGGAGCTGTTTTTT,CASTRRGELFF